These 28 T cell receptor beta chains were all obtained from the same sample, sequenced in a study of blood T cell repertoires in COVID-19. The table came from immunoSEQ multiplex PCR; TCRdb's copy has only in-frame clones and leaves some out. This sample has about 260,000 clones, with 75% to 90% found just once. Sequenced material: peripheral blood. The receptor source for this set is a woman in her 70s with COVID-19, enrolled during active disease.

The rearrangement joins TRBV18 to TRBJ2-5; D may be TRBD2 (6 bases). The CDR3 covers 14 residues. V was pared by 1 base and J by 2 bases, with 8 bases between. Germline V CDR1 and CDR2: KGHSH, LQKENI. CDR3 loop: CASSPQAGQETQYF. In nucleotides, the CDR3 is TGTGCCAGCTCACCACAGGCGGGACAAGAGACCCAGTACTTC.

The chain carries TRBV28 and TRBJ2-7; weak D call: TRBD1 (6 bases). CDR1 is MDHEN and CDR2 is SYDVKM in the germline V gene. Trimming stripped 6 bases from V and 7 bases from J, with 13 bases between. This CDR3 is built from 12 residues. The CDR3 protein is CASSTGQSEQYF. CDR3 bases: TGTGCCAGCAGCACCGGACAGTCAGAGCAGTACTTC.

The chain has TRBV5-1 and TRBJ2-2; 7 bases fit TRBD2. Germline CDR1 is SGHRS and CDR2 is YFSETQ. This CDR3 is built from 16 residues. With V trimmed by 1 base and J by 5 bases, 8 bases remained unmatched. The CDR3 loop is CASSLRPGGSTGELFF. The DNA of the CDR3 is TGCGCCAGCAGCTTGCGCCCCGGCGGGAGTACCGGGGAGCTGTTTTTT.

This clone was picked up one time. CDR3 in amino acids: CAWSRRSGGRQGAQYF. The CDR3, as DNA: TGTGCCTGGAGTCGCCGATCCGGGGGACGTCAGGGGGCCCAGTACTTC. The rearrangement uses TRBV30 and TRBJ2-5; TRBD1 might be the D (7 bases). Deletions cut 2 bases from V and 9 bases from J, with 25 bases between. Germline-derived CDR1 and CDR2 are GTSNPN and SVGIG (reference sequence). This CDR3 has 16 residues.

The gene calls are TRBV5-3 and TRBJ2-3; TRBD2 aligns across 10 bases. TRBV5-3 is placed among ORFs of uncertain function. Trimming removed 2 bases from V and 6 bases from J; junction bases left unmatched: 9. CDR3 length: 16 amino acids. CDR3 loop: CARSLLAGREGDTQYF. The CDR3 DNA is TGTGCCAGAAGCTTACTAGCGGGAAGGGAGGGGGATACGCAGTATTTT.

V usage is TRBV30 and J usage is TRBJ2-1, with TRBD2 matching over 7 bases. Germline loops: CDR1 GTSNPN, CDR2 SVGIG (reference sequence). CDR3 length: 15 residues. The J segment lost 10 bases and the V segment lost 0 bases, leaving 12 bases of the junction unmatched. The CDR3 bases are TGTGCCTGGAGTGTAAAAGCGGGGCTCGTGAGCGAGCAGTTCTTC. Translated: CAWSVKAGLVSEQFF.

This chain uses TRBV3-1 (or the pseudogene TRBV3-2) with TRBJ1-1; D possibly corresponds to TRBD1 (5 bases). Germline V gives CDR1 LGHDT, CDR2 YNNKEL (reference sequence). This CDR3 spans 17 amino acids. V lost 4 bases to trimming and J lost 0 bases, with 18 bases between them. The CDR3 DNA sequence: TGTGCCAGCAGCCGAAAAACTGACAGCCTAATGAACACTGAAGCTTTCTTT. The encoded protein is CASSRKTDSLMNTEAFF.

CDR3: CASSSSGATNEKLFF. The CDR3 DNA reads as TGCGCCAGCAGCTCGTCAGGGGCAACTAATGAAAAACTGTTTTTT. The V gene is TRBV5-1, the J gene TRBJ1-4, with TRBD1 as a possible D gene (6 bases). There are 15 residues in the CDR3. The germline V gene encodes CDR1 SGHRS and CDR2 YFSETQ. The V and J ends lost 3 bases and 0 bases respectively, with 9 bases between them. The variable domain in full, with the rest retrieved from reference TRBV5-1 and TRBJ1-4, is KAGVTQTPRYLIKTRGQQVTLSCSPISGHRSVSWYQQTPGQGLQFLFEYFSETQRNKGNFPGRFSGRQFSNSRSEMNVSTLELGDSALYLCASSSSGATNEKLFFGSGTQLSVL.

The chain joins TRBV30 to TRBJ1-1; D is ambiguous. Germline CDR1 reads GTSNPN; CDR2 reads SVGIG (reference sequence). V was pared by 5 bases and J by 7 bases, with 20 bases between. The CDR3 consists of 14 residues. CDR3: CAWAEDSPASEAFF. The DNA of the CDR3 is TGTGCCTGGGCCGAGGATTCCCCGGCCAGTGAAGCTTTCTTT.

This chain links TRBV6-6 with TRBJ2-1; 7 bases line up with TRBD1. Germline trimming cut 6 bases from V and 6 bases from J; bases unmatched to any gene: 8. CDR3 length: 14 residues. Germline loops: CDR1 MNHNY, CDR2 SVGAGI (reference sequence). This CDR3 is CASSAQGVRNEQFF. CDR3 bases: TGTGCCAGCAGCGCCCAGGGGGTCCGCAATGAGCAGTTCTTC.

The rearrangement uses TRBV18 and TRBJ1-3; D possibly corresponds to TRBD1 (5 bases). Germline-derived CDR1 and CDR2 are KGHSH and LQKENI. Trimming removed 3 bases from V and 0 bases from J, with 12 bases in between. The CDR3 sequence is 16 residues long. In DNA, the CDR3 is TGTGCCAGCTCACCGGCGGGACGGAACTCTGGAAACACCATATATTTT. Its translation: CASSPAGRNSGNTIYF.

This chain joins TRBV10-3 and TRBJ1-2; 7 nucleotides line up with TRBD1. The CDR3 is made up of 17 amino acids. Germline values: CDR1 ENHRY, CDR2 SYGVKD. J lost 0 bases, V lost 6 bases, and 13 bases had no gene match. CDR3 loop: CAISSTGTAVPNYGYTF. The DNA of the CDR3 is TGTGCCATCAGCTCGACAGGGACCGCCGTACCTAACTATGGCTACACCTTC.

The chain couples TRBV28 to TRBJ1-2, with TRBD1 matching 7 bases. In germline, CDR1 is MDHEN, CDR2 SYDVKM. With 6 bases clipped from V and 5 bases from J, the junction kept 12 bases outside the gene matches. The CDR3 runs to 15 residues. CDR3 DNA sequence: TGTGCCAGCAGCCTCTCAACAGGGGTGGGGTATGGCTACACCTTC. This encodes CASSLSTGVGYGYTF.

The chain uses TRBV30 and TRBJ1-3; D unresolved. CDR3 length: 15 residues. V lost 4 bases to trimming and J lost 0 bases, with 13 bases between them. CDR1 is GTSNPN and CDR2 is SVGIG in the germline V gene (reference sequence). The CDR3 region is CAWTIRGNSGNTIYF. The DNA of the CDR3 is TGTGCCTGGACAATTCGGGGAAACTCTGGAAACACCATATATTTT.

This sequence joins TRBV19 and TRBJ1-1; the D is unclear. Germline values: CDR1 LNHDA, CDR2 SQIVND (reference sequence). The CDR3 totals 13 residues. With 2 bases removed from V and 1 base from J, the gap between germline ends came to 5 bases. The CDR3 here is CASSIQKNTEAFF. The DNA of the CDR3 is TGTGCCAGTAGTATACAAAAGAACACTGAAGCTTTCTTT.

The chain employs TRBV6-2 or TRBV6-3 and TRBJ2-3; D gene ambiguous. The CDR3 is 15 amino acids. The germline CDR1 and CDR2 sequences are MNHEY and SVGEGT. V shed 5 bases and J shed 0 bases, with 12 bases lying between them. CDR3 protein: CASSPVRISTDTQYF. CDR3 sequence (DNA): TGTGCCAGCAGTCCCGTGCGAATAAGCACAGATACGCAGTATTTT.

The chain uses TRBV7-3 and TRBJ1-2, with D possibly being TRBD1 (6 bases). The V end lost 4 bases, the J end lost 7 bases, and 13 bases lay between the germline ends. This CDR3 is built from 13 residues. The germline gives CDR1 SGHTA, CDR2 FQGTGA. The CDR3 region has the DNA TGTGCCAGCAGCTCCAGCCAGGGGCTTGGCTACACCTTC. This encodes CASSSSQGLGYTF.

V is TRBV19 and J is TRBJ1-4, with 8 bases fitting TRBD1. From germline, CDR1 is LNHDA and CDR2 SQIVND (reference sequence). Trimming removed 6 bases from V and 4 bases from J; junction bases left unmatched: 4. The CDR3 length is 14 residues. The CDR3 loop is CASRRTGSNEKLFF. CDR3 bases: TGTGCCAGTAGGAGGACAGGGAGTAATGAAAAACTGTTTTTT. Based on the CDR3 plus reference TRBV19 and TRBJ1-4, the full variable domain is DGGITQSPKYLFRKEGQNVTLSCEQNLNHDAMYWYRQDPGQGLRLIYYSQIVNDFQKGDIAEGYSVSREKKESFPLTVTSAQKNPTAFYLCASRRTGSNEKLFFGSGTQLSVL.

This chain connects TRBV28 to TRBJ2-2; D remains ambiguous. The CDR3 covers 12 residues. Germline V gives CDR1 MDHEN, CDR2 SYDVKM. The germline V and J ends were trimmed by 3 bases and 7 bases, with 6 bases remaining between them. The CDR3 DNA is TGTGCCAGCAGTTTGTTAATCGGGGAGCTGTTTTTT. Residues: CASSLLIGELFF.

This rearrangement joins TRBV6-1 to TRBJ2-1; D is uncertain. CDR3 size: 13 residues. V lost 3 bases to trimming and J lost 7 bases, with 10 bases between them. CDR1 and CDR2 (germline): MNHNS, SASEGT. CDR3: CASSESGLNEQFF. CDR3 sequence (DNA): TGTGCCAGCAGTGAGTCCGGGTTGAATGAGCAGTTCTTC.

There are a few counts of this clone. This rearrangement joins TRBV5-6 to TRBJ2-7; D call uncertain. The CDR3 has 12 residues. Germline CDR1 reads SGHDT; CDR2 reads YYEEEE. The V end was cut by 0 bases, the J end by 3 bases, with 4 bases between. In DNA, the CDR3 is TGTGCCAGCAGCTTGGCCATCTACGAGCAGTACTTC. Amino acid sequence: CASSLAIYEQYF.

This chain connects TRBV29-1 to TRBJ2-1; a weak D match, TRBD2 (6 bases). The CDR3 covers 13 residues. CDR1 SQVTM and CDR2 ANQGSEA come from the germline V gene. Trimming removed 3 bases from V and 6 bases from J, with 12 bases in between. The CDR3, as DNA: TGCAGCGTTGACGTCAGGGAGGCCAATGAGCAGTTCTTC. Amino acid sequence: CSVDVREANEQFF.

The chain combines TRBV5-1 with TRBJ2-3, with 7 bases fitting TRBD1. The CDR3 has 15 residues. V dropped 0 bases and J dropped 3; count of bases not matched to a gene: 4. The germline V gene encodes CDR1 SGHRS and CDR2 YFSETQ. The CDR3 sequence is CASSLATGPTDTQYF. In nucleotides, the CDR3 is TGCGCCAGCAGCTTGGCGACAGGGCCTACAGATACGCAGTATTTT.

V gene TRBV30 combines with J gene TRBJ2-7; TRBD2 aligns across 15 bases. Germline values: CDR1 GTSNPN, CDR2 SVGIG (reference sequence). V dropped 2 bases and J dropped 6; count of bases not matched to a gene: 8. This CDR3 spans 16 amino acids. The DNA of the CDR3 is TGTGCCTGGAGTCCCGGACTAGCGGGAGGGCCCAGCGAGCAGTACTTC. Its protein is CAWSPGLAGGPSEQYF.

The rearrangement joins TRBV4-3 to TRBJ1-4; TRBD1 matches at 11 bases. From germline, CDR1 is LGHNA and CDR2 YSLEER. V dropped 1 base and J dropped 7; count of bases not matched to a gene: 2. CDR3 size: 15 residues. CDR3 residues: CASSQVGQGAEKLFF. In DNA, the CDR3 is TGCGCCAGCAGCCAAGTAGGACAGGGGGCTGAAAAACTGTTTTTT.

J is TRBJ2-5 and V is TRBV24-1, with D unresolved. The germline V gene has CDR1 KGHDR and CDR2 SFDVKD. The CDR3 sequence is 13 residues long. Trimming shortened V by 5 bases and J by 1 base, and 7 bases separated the two germline ends. CDR3 coding DNA: TGTGCCACCAGTGCAGGATCCCAAGAGACCCAGTACTTC. This encodes CATSAGSQETQYF.

This chain connects TRBV5-3 to TRBJ2-4; 9 positions agree with TRBD1. TRBV5-3 qualifies as an ORF whose function is uncertain. Trimming cost V 4 bases and J 1 base; bases outside gene matches: 3. This CDR3 region has 15 residues. CDR3 sequence reads: CARSRDRDAKNIQYF. In DNA, the CDR3 is TGTGCCAGAAGCCGGGACAGGGACGCCAAAAACATTCAGTACTTC.

The chain is built from TRBV19 and TRBJ1-5; the D is unclear. This CDR3 spans 15 amino acids. Germline CDR1 reads LNHDA; CDR2 reads SQIVND (reference sequence). The germline V and J ends were trimmed by 2 bases and 2 bases, with 10 bases remaining between them. CDR3 nucleotides: TGTGCCAGTAGTATATATAGCGGAGGCAATCAGCCCCAGCATTTT. Residues: CASSIYSGGNQPQHF. Full variable domain (rest looked up from reference TRBV19 and TRBJ1-5): DGGITQSPKYLFRKEGQNVTLSCEQNLNHDAMYWYRQDPGQGLRLIYYSQIVNDFQKGDIAEGYSVSREKKESFPLTVTSAQKNPTAFYLCASSIYSGGNQPQHFGDGTRLSIL.